Presented here are 6 T cell receptor beta chains from one specimen sequenced in a study of OX40 agonist ivuxolimab in advanced cancers. Method: immunoSEQ multiplex PCR; TCRdb's copy keeps in-frame clones and lacks some. In the table there are roughly 40,000 clones, around 82% of which are singletons. Material: CD4+ or CD8+ T cells sorted from blood, obtained in a trial of the OX40 agonist ivuxolimab. These TCRs come from an adult with an advanced solid tumor such as melanoma, head and neck, liver or kidney cancer.

This clone was recorded a few times. The rearrangement links TRBV19 to TRBJ1-6; D is ambiguous. CDR1 is LNHDA and CDR2 is SQIVND in the germline V gene (reference sequence). The CDR3 length is 14 residues. Trimming stripped 6 bases from V and 0 bases from J, with 6 bases between. CDR3 sequence (DNA): TGTGCCAGTAGAGGGAGCTCCTATAATTCACCCCTCCACTTT. Its protein product is CASRGSSYNSPLHF.

This chain links TRBV7-2 with TRBJ2-7; D call uncertain. The germline CDR1 and CDR2 sequences are SGHTA and FQGNSA. This CDR3 has 13 residues. V was trimmed by 5 bases and J by 3 bases, leaving 11 bases between them. The CDR3 DNA reads as TGTGCCAGCAGCCCGTCACCGCTCTACGAGCAGTACTTC. This gives the protein CASSPSPLYEQYF.

The CDR3 is CASRPGQLGAGELFF. CDR3 sequence (DNA): TGCGCCAGCAGGCCGGGACAGCTTGGGGCCGGGGAGCTGTTTTTT. The chain couples TRBV5-1 to TRBJ2-2; 7 nucleotides align to TRBD1. Germline V gene data show CDR1 as SGHRS and CDR2 as YFSETQ. After removal of 5 bases from V and 6 bases from J, the junction contained 10 bases not matched to a gene. The CDR3 spans 15 residues.

The CDR3 region is CASRTREGQPQHF. DNA for the CDR3: TGTGCCAGCAGAACCAGGGAGGGTCAGCCCCAGCATTTT. This chain joins TRBV6-1 and TRBJ1-5, with D maybe TRBD1 (5 bases). The V end lost 6 bases, the J end lost 6 bases, and 12 bases lay between the germline ends. Germline values: CDR1 MNHNS, CDR2 SASEGT. There are 13 residues in the CDR3.

This chain connects TRBV19 to TRBJ1-4; TRBD1 matches 7 bases. Germline CDR1 LNHDA, CDR2 SQIVND (reference sequence). The CDR3 runs 14 residues. V shed 2 bases and J 7 bases; nucleotides not matched to a gene: 4. The DNA for the CDR3 is TGTGCCAGTAGTATACTCCGACAGGGTGAAAAACTGTTTTTT. Its translation is CASSILRQGEKLFF.

This chain uses TRBV10-3 with TRBJ2-7; D is possibly TRBD1 (5 bases). V was trimmed by 8 bases and J by 6 bases, leaving 11 bases between them. This CDR3 comprises 11 residues. CDR1 is ENHRY, CDR2 SYGVKD, per germline. CDR3 DNA sequence: TGTGCCATCGCAGGGAACGTCGAGCAGTACTTC. Amino acid sequence: CAIAGNVEQYF.